This T cell receptor beta chain was sequenced for a study of T cells of healthy individuals. This CDR3 has 18 residues. V was clipped by 5 bases and J by 2 bases; unmatched bases: 14. Germline-derived CDR1 and CDR2 are KGHDR and SFDVKD. TCRdb re-called the 5' RACE reads with MiXCR, one entry per CDR3 protein. The sample includes about 41,000 distinct CDR3 sequences, around 4.5% of them seen just once. This clonotype was counted many times. The receptor was derived from a human donor in good health. The rearrangement joins TRBV24-1 to TRBJ1-2, with TRBD1 matching 9 bases. CDR3 DNA sequence: TGTGCCACCAGTGCTCGAGTCAACAGGGGGCGACGGAACTATGGCTACACCTTC. This translates into CATSARVNRGRRNYGYTF.